These T cell receptor beta chains were read from a single sample in a study of PD-1 blockade in classical Hodgkin lymphoma. Libraries were prepared by immunoSEQ multiplex PCR; TCRdb keeps only in-frame clonotypes and omits some of them. Of 90,000 to 130,000 clones listed, 80% to 90% are singletons. The sample was peripheral blood mononuclear cells (PBMCs), taken before the second cycle of nivolumab. All receptors derive from a human donor with classical Hodgkin lymphoma. Both conserved end residues are trimmed from each CDR3. Some rows have no size entry. The others give once, few or many, or a class for an expanded clone.

abundance: few
v_gene: TRBV12-5
CDR3aa: ASGLGNRGLANYGYT

abundance: once
v_gene: TRBV6-1
CDR3aa: ASSEAGGRGYT

abundance: .
v_gene: TRBV15
CDR3aa: ATSERQGAGETQY

abundance: .
v_gene: TRBV27
CDR3aa: ASSLSGQGSQPQH

abundance: .
v_gene: TRBV4-1
CDR3aa: ASSQALAGGLTDTQY

abundance: once
v_gene: TRBV7-9
CDR3aa: ASSLRGTGLATEAF

abundance: .
v_gene: TRBV2
CDR3aa: ASSGRGPDGYT

abundance: .
v_gene: TRBV4-2
CDR3aa: ASSQDQGVTDTQY

abundance: .
v_gene: TRBV4-3
CDR3aa: ASSQDRAGHSYNEQF

abundance: once
v_gene: TRBV6-6
CDR3aa: ASNYRGNEKLF

abundance: .
v_gene: TRBV4-1
CDR3aa: ASSYTVSYEQY

abundance: .
v_gene: TRBV27
CDR3aa: ASSLLGGPNYGYT

abundance: .
v_gene: TRBV20-1
CDR3aa: SASAGGEQF

abundance: .
v_gene: TRBV11-3
CDR3aa: ASSRDRDHEQY

abundance: few
v_gene: TRBV27
CDR3aa: ASSLYGNTGELF

abundance: once
v_gene: TRBV7-9
CDR3aa: ASSSGLAETFTDTQY

abundance: once
v_gene: TRBV2
CDR3aa: ASSDQSGTINQPQH

abundance: once
v_gene: TRBV7-9
CDR3aa: ASSKTGGEQY

abundance: .
v_gene: TRBV4-2
CDR3aa: ASSQVEGGPNEQY

abundance: .
v_gene: TRBV6-1
CDR3aa: AGRTISSYEQY

abundance: once
v_gene: TRBV4-1
CDR3aa: ASSKGFAETQY

abundance: .
v_gene: TRBV19
CDR3aa: ASSIGLGSGANVLT

abundance: few
v_gene: TRBV30
CDR3aa: AWSRGGSYEQY

abundance: few
v_gene: TRBV7-9
CDR3aa: ASSLGSGAPYEQY

abundance: .
v_gene: TRBV7-2
CDR3aa: ASSLWQGQGGYGELF

abundance: .
v_gene: TRBV5-5
CDR3aa: ASSLVVGGNNEQF

abundance: once
v_gene: TRBV27
CDR3aa: ASSWGGEPQETQY

abundance: .
v_gene: TRBV5-5
CDR3aa: ASSLGLALIGWEQY

abundance: .
v_gene: TRBV7-6
CDR3aa: ASSYGTGAGQPQH

abundance: .
v_gene: TRBV27
CDR3aa: ASSPRVVDTQY

abundance: .
v_gene: TRBV5-8
CDR3aa: ASEKYNEQF

abundance: .
v_gene: TRBV2
CDR3aa: ASSEALQGVTEAF

abundance: .
v_gene: TRBV2
CDR3aa: ASTMPGGDSDTEAF

abundance: once
v_gene: TRBV28
CDR3aa: ASSLGQGGETQY

abundance: .
v_gene: TRBV7-9
CDR3aa: ASSLVGSRGRSYEQY

abundance: once
v_gene: TRBV27
CDR3aa: ASKRGEVEEKLF

abundance: .
v_gene: TRBV4-2
CDR3aa: ASSQDRQGGYT

abundance: .
v_gene: TRBV30
CDR3aa: AWRAGVVDTQY

abundance: .
v_gene: TRBV28
CDR3aa: ASSVPNREQF

abundance: once
v_gene: TRBV6-1
CDR3aa: ASSEARGDEAF

abundance: once
v_gene: TRBV28
CDR3aa: ASRSGTSVYYPTDTQY

abundance: .
v_gene: TRBV19
CDR3aa: ASISWDTEAF

abundance: .
v_gene: TRBV14
CDR3aa: ASSLLLAGGSDTQY

abundance: .
v_gene: TRBV5-6
CDR3aa: ASSLDSAYEQY

abundance: .
v_gene: TRBV11-2
CDR3aa: ASSLTGIGGVYNEQF

abundance: .
v_gene: TRBV19
CDR3aa: ASSASIQGRRGYT

abundance: .
v_gene: TRBV19
CDR3aa: ASSIPRIGELF

abundance: .
v_gene: TRBV27
CDR3aa: ASSLLQKAGAGGEQY

abundance: .
v_gene: TRBV2
CDR3aa: ASSAWTGYTDTQY

abundance: .
v_gene: TRBV29-1
CDR3aa: SADRQGTGELF

abundance: .
v_gene: TRBV6-4
CDR3aa: ASSQLAGDHNEQF

abundance: .
v_gene: TRBV7-2
CDR3aa: ASSLATAWGRYGYT

abundance: .
v_gene: TRBV11-2
CDR3aa: ASSEISGRYYNEQF